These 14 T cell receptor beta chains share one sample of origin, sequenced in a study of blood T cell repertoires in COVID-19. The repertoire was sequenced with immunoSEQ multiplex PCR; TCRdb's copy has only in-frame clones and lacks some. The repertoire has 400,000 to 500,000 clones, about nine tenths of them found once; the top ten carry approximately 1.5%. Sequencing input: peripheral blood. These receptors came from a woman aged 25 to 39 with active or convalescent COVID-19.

The CDR3 region has the DNA TGTGCCAGCAGTCGCACAGGAGACCCGAAAGAGACCCAGTACTTC. Protein: CASSRTGDPKETQYF. The rearrangement joins TRBV7-9 to TRBJ2-5; tentative D call: TRBD1 (5 bases). V lost 6 bases, J lost 3 bases, and 17 bases lay in between. Germline assignment: CDR1 SEHNR and CDR2 FQNEAQ (reference sequence). This CDR3 has 15 amino acids.

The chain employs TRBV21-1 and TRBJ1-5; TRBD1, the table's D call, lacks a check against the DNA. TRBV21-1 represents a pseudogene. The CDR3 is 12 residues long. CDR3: CASSKGGQPQHF. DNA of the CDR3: TGTGCCAGCAGCAAAGGTGGCCAGCCCCAGCATTTT.

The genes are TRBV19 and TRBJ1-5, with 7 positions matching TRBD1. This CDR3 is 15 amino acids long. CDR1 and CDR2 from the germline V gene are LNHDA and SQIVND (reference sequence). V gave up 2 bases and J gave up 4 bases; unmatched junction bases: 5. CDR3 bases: TGTGCCAGTAGTATATTCGGGACAGAGAATCAGCCCCAGCATTTT. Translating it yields CASSIFGTENQPQHF.

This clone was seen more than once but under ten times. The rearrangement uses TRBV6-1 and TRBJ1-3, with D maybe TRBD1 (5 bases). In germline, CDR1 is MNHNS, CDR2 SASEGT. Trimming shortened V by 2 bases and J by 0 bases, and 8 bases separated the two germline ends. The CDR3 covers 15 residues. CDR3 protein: CASSEHQGSGNTIYF. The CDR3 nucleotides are TGTGCCAGCAGTGAACACCAGGGCTCTGGAAACACCATATATTTT.

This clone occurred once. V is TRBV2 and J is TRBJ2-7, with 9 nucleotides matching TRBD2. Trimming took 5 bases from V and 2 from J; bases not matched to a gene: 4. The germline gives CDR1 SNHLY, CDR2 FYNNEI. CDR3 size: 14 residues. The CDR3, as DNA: TGTGCCAGCAGTAACGTAGCGGGGGCCTACGAGCAGTACTTC. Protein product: CASSNVAGAYEQYF.

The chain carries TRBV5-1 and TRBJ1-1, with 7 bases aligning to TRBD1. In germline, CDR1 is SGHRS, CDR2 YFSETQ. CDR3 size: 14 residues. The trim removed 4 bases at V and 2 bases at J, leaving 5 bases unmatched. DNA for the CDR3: TGCGCCAGCAGCAGGACAGGAGCTAACACTGAAGCTTTCTTT. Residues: CASSRTGANTEAFF.

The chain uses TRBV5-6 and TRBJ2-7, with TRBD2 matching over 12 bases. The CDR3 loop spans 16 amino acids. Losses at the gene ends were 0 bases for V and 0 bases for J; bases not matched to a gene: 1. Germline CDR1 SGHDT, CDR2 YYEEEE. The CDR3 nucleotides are TGTGCCAGCAGCTTGGCTAGCGGGAGGGTCTCCTACGAGCAGTACTTC. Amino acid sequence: CASSLASGRVSYEQYF.

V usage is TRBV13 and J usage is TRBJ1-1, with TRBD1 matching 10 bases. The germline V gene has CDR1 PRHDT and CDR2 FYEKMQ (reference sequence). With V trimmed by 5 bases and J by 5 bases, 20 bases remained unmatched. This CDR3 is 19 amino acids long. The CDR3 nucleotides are TGTGCCAGCAGCCCACCTATCGGGGGACAGGGGTCCCCAGTGACTGAAGCTTTCTTT. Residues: CASSPPIGGQGSPVTEAFF.

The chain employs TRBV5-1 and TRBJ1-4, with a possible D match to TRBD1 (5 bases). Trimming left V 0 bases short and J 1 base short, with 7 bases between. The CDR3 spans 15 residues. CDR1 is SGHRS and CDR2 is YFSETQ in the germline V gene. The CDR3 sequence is CASSLEGVTNEKLFF. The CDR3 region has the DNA TGCGCCAGCAGCTTGGAAGGGGTAACTAATGAAAAACTGTTTTTT.

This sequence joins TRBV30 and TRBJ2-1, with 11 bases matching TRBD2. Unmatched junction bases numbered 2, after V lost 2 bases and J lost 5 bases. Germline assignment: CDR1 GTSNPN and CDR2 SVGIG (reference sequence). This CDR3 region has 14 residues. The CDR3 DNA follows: TGTGCCTGGAGTAGGGGACTAGCGGACAATGAGCAGTTCTTC. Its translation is CAWSRGLADNEQFF.

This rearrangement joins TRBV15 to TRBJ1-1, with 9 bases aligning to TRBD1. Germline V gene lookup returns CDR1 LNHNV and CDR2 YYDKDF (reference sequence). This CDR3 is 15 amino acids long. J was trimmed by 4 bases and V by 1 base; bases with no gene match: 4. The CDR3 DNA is TGTGCCACCAGCAGAGGTGGGACAGGGATCACTGAAGCTTTCTTT. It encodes CATSRGGTGITEAFF.

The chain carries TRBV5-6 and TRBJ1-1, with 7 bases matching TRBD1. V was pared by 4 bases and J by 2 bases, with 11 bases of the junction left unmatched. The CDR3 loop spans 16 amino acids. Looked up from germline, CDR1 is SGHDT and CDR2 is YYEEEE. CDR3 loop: CASSRKQGPPNTEAFF. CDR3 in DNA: TGTGCCAGCAGCCGGAAACAGGGGCCCCCTAACACTGAAGCTTTCTTT.

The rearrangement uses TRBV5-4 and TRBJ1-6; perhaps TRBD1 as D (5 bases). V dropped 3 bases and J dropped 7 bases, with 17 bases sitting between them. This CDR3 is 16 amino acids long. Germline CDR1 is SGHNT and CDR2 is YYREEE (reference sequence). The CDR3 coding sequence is TGTGCCAGCAGCTCGCTCCAGGAGGGGCAAAATTCACCCCTCCACTTT. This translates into CASSSLQEGQNSPLHF.

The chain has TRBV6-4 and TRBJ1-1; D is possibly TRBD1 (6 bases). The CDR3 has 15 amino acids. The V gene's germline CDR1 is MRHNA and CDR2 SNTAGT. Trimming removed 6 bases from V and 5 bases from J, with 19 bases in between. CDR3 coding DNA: TGTGCCAGCAGACCCAACCACGAGGGGGATACTGAAGCTTTCTTT. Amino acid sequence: CASRPNHEGDTEAFF.